This T cell receptor (beta chain) was documented in a study of T-cell memory formation after mild COVID-19. Study outcomes and limitations: Among CD4+ contracting clones, most were CM and EM, and CD8+ ones EMRA.

V lost 4 bases and J lost 4, with 19 bases in between. This CDR3 region has 16 residues. 5'RACE primed at constant segments yielded TCR alpha and TCR beta cDNA libraries bearing sample barcodes and UMIs. From the 5' RACE reads, TCRdb called clonotypes with MiXCR, one entry per CDR3 protein. The table lists more than 80,000 distinct CDR3 sequences, around 12% of them singletons. Concerning this clonotype itself: Antigen unknown.

The receptor was isolated from an adult woman who had mild COVID-19 (a few samples of this study predate the infection). Cell type and time point are not known. The specimen was PBMCs or a T cell subset sorted from them (not recorded which). The V and J genes are TRBV12-3 or TRBV12-4 and TRBJ1-2, with a possible D match to TRBD1 (6 bases). This CDR3 reads CASSSLDRLEVYGYTF. As DNA, the CDR3 is TGTGCCAGCAGTTCCTTAGACAGGTTGGAGGTCTATGGCTACACCTTC.